This T cell receptor beta chain is drawn from a study of T cells in Graves' hyperthyroidism and ophthalmopathy. Clinical symptoms, serum thyroxine, TRAb, thyroid ultrasound and orbital computed tomography established diagnosis. Findings and caveats of the study: A model of 13 V-J pairs discriminated ophthalmopathy from stable hyperthyroidism. Peripheral blood also featured most of the thyroid clonotypes expanded above 0.001.

The TCR beta CDR3 regions underwent amplification using RNA transcripts as the source. The primer set for the first-round RT-PCR of the TCR CDR3 was HTBI. TCRdb independently ran MiXCR on the multiplex PCR reads; one entry per CDR3 protein. This table has fewer than 800,000 distinct CDR3 sequences, about a sixth appearing once. In regard to this clonotype: Its matching antigen is unknown.

Sequenced sample: blood. This sequence originates from a man in his late teens or twenties with Graves' hyperthyroidism.

The CDR3 coding sequence is TGCAGCAGACTAGCGGGAGATTTGGAGACCCAGTACTTC. It specifies CSRLAGDLETQYF. The V gene is TRBV20-1, the J gene TRBJ2-5; 12 bases are a match to TRBD2. This CDR3 has 13 residues. Germline CDR1 and CDR2: DFQATT and SNEGSKA (reference sequence).